Reported below is one TCR beta chain. The data belong to a study of OX40 agonist ivuxolimab in advanced cancers. Repertoires were generated with immunoSEQ multiplex PCR, while TCRdb's copy carries only in-frame clones and drops some. This repertoire shows 60,000 to 75,000 clones, roughly 88% found once; its top ten account for approximately 0.92%. The germline gives CDR1 SGHRS, CDR2 YFSETQ. V was pared by 3 bases and J by 7 bases, with 11 bases between. The CDR3 spans 13 residues. The sequence was collected from an adult with an advanced solid tumor such as melanoma, head and neck, liver or kidney cancer. The chain carries TRBV5-1 and TRBJ2-1, with D uncertain. The sequences come from CD4+ or CD8+ T cells sorted from blood, collected in a trial of the OX40 agonist ivuxolimab. CDR3 in amino acids: CASSSGRWNEQFF. The CDR3, as DNA: TGCGCCAGCAGCTCCGGACGTTGGAATGAGCAGTTCTTC.